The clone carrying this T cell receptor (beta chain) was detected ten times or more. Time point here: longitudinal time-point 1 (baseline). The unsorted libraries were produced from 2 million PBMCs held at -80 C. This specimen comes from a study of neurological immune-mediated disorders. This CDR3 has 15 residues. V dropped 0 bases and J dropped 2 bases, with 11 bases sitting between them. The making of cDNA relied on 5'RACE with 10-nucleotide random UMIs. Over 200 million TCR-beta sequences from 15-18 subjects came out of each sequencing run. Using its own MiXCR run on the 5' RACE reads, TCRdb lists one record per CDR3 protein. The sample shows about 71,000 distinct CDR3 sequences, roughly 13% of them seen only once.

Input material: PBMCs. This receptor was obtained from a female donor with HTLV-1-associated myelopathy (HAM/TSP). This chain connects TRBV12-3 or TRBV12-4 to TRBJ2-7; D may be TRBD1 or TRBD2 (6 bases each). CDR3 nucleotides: TGTGCCAGCAGTTTAGCCCGGGGGCAAACCTACGAGCAGTACTTC. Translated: CASSLARGQTYEQYF.